This TCR beta chain stems from a study of blood T cell repertoires in COVID-19. In the study overall: Spain, Italy and the United States supplied samples that represented acute and convalescent COVID-19. The cDNA or gDNA used as material had been derived from T cells, B-cell-depleted T cells, or PBMCs.

CDR1 and CDR2 (germline): MGHDK, SYGVNS. This CDR3 has 11 residues. Trimming took 8 bases from V and 2 from J, leaving 7 bases between them. Per the authors' pipeline: It was from reference gene primer amplification that nucleated cell counts were estimated. Assay used: immunoSEQ multiplex PCR; TCRdb lists only in-frame clones, some missing. The D gene and trimming were derived from the DNA, and the V and J assignments and clone size from that table. This sample yields about 100,000 clones, of which 71% are seen a single time; 1.8% belongs to the top ten. The sequenced sample consisted of peripheral blood. The rearrangement joins TRBV25-1 to TRBJ2-7; D is perhaps TRBD1 (5 bases). This TCR was recovered from a woman aged 40-49 years with acute or convalescent COVID-19. This CDR3 is CASRTTYEQYF. The CDR3 coding sequence is TGTGCCAGCCGGACAACCTACGAGCAGTACTTC.